This T cell receptor beta chain appears in the sequencing data of a study of PD-1 blockade in classical Hodgkin lymphoma. Study details: Patients received nivolumab 3 mg/kg intravenously every 2 weeks.

Each patient's relapse followed autologous stem cell transplantation, and brentuximab vedotin exposure varied. From thawed PBMCs, CD4+ T cells were purified using magnetic negative selection. The CDR3 spans 13 residues. Germline loops: CDR1 MNHEY, CDR2 SVGAGI. V lost 0 bases and J lost 8, with 8 bases in between. This table comes from immunoSEQ multiplex PCR, and its TCRdb copy is limited to in-frame clones, with some not included. The sample shows around 8,600 clones, more than 65% of them seen only once. General study results and limits: In CD4+ cells, TCR diversity went up significantly by C4D1, but in CD8+ cells it did not. Baseline diversity resembling that of newly diagnosed patients was seen in complete responders.

About this clone: Its antigen is not identified.

This material consisted of CD4+ T cells from blood, taken at baseline. The chain employs TRBV6-5 and TRBJ2-1; D is unclear. This TCR was recovered from a human donor with classical Hodgkin lymphoma. CDR3 sequence (DNA): TGTGCCAGCAGTTACTCGATGGCCCATGAGCAGTTCTTC. Translated, it gives CASSYSMAHEQFF.